This TCR beta chain originates from a study of cytomegalovirus exposure and HLA in healthy donors. Primers: 60 Vbeta forward and 13 Jbeta reverse. The table came from immunoSEQ multiplex PCR; TCRdb's copy has only in-frame clones and leaves some out. The sample has some 120,000 clones; 75% to 80% are singletons. By proportion, this clone is medium-sized (0.01 to 0.1%). The target antigen is unknown. Findings of the study overall: Data from an earlier analysis indicated that most TCR beta V segments were productive either about 90% or about 30% of the time.

Sequencing was done on a sample of PBMCs. This sequence originates from a woman aged 40 to 50 in good health and CMV-seronegative.

CDR3 sequence reads: CASSDSATDTQYF. CDR3 DNA: TGTGCCAGCAGTGACTCGGCTACAGATACGCAGTATTTT. The chain couples TRBV6-4 to TRBJ2-3; the D is unclear. The CDR3 runs to 13 residues. The germline V and J ends were trimmed by 0 bases and 3 bases, with 4 bases remaining between them. The germline gives CDR1 MRHNA, CDR2 SNTAGT.